This entry concerns a single T cell receptor (beta chain). TCRdb's copy holds only in-frame clones and misses some; the assay was immunoSEQ multiplex PCR. The table shows under 300,000 clones, with 70% to 85% occurring only once. This CDR3 is built from 15 residues. From germline, CDR1 is MNHEY and CDR2 SVGAGI. V shed 4 bases, J shed 10 bases, and the junction held 15 bases outside the gene matches. Participant age was roughly 18 to 90 years, and participants resided in roughly 25 US areas. Researchers sorted participants into cohorts using their self-reported clinical history. Symptom resolution, clearance, or two negative PCRs marked donors in Cohort 3 as recovered. The data derive from a study of blood T cell repertoires in COVID-19. Study background: The study drew acute and convalescent COVID-19 samples from the United States, Italy and Spain.

The sequenced material came from PBMCs or T cells enriched from blood (not recorded which). The chain carries TRBV6-5 and TRBJ2-5; 7 nucleotides match TRBD1. The origin of this receptor is a man aged 40-55 years who had recovered from COVID-19. The CDR3 nucleotides read TGTGCCAGCAGTTCCCTAGGCAGGGGGAATACCTTCCAGTACTTC. Its translation: CASSSLGRGNTFQYF.